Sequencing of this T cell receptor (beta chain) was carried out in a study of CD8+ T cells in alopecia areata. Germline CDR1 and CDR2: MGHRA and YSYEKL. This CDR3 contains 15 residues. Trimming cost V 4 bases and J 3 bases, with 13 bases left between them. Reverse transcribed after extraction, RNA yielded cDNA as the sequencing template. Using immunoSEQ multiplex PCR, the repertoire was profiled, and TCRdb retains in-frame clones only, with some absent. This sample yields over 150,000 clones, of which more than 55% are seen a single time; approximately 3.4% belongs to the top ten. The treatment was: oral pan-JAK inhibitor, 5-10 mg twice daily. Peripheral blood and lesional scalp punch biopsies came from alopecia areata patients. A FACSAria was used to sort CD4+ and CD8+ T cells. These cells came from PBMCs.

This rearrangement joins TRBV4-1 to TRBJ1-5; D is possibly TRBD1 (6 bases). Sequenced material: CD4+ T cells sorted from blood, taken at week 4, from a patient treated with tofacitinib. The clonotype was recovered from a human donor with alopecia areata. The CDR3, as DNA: TGCGCCAGCAGCCCCCAGGGGATAATCAATCAGCCCCAGCATTTT. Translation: CASSPQGIINQPQHF.